This T cell receptor beta chain originates from a study of blood T cells in healthy people across ages. They isolated at least 7 million PBMCs from each sample. Extractions gave at least 5.5 micrograms of total RNA per sample. With a J-beta primer mix and a sample-barcoded 5' primer, a second PCR ran about 7 to 12 cycles. Sequencing of every sample gave 3 million or more CDR3-containing paired-end reads. TCRdb itself ran the 5' RACE reads through MiXCR, one entry per CDR3 protein. The data show 800,000 to 1,300,000 distinct CDR3 sequences, about 23% seen once. The CDR3 consists of 15 residues. Of note for this clonotype: The junction differs from germline at one of its ends, possibly a read error.

This same sample was also part of a study on T cells of mothers and their children. This second study notes: A primer called M1S, used in the second PCR, added sample barcodes and 2-4 random nucleotides.

This chain links TRBV12-3 or TRBV12-4 with TRBJ2-5; perhaps TRBD2 as D (6 bases). The J call is doubtful: the DNA matches TRBJ2-7 better. The sample was blood. This sequence was found in a girl aged 2 to 10 in good health. This chain's CDR3 is CANSSTETRGREQYF. CDR3 bases: TGTGCCAACAGTTCGACGGAGACTAGAGGTCGCGAGCAGTACTTC.